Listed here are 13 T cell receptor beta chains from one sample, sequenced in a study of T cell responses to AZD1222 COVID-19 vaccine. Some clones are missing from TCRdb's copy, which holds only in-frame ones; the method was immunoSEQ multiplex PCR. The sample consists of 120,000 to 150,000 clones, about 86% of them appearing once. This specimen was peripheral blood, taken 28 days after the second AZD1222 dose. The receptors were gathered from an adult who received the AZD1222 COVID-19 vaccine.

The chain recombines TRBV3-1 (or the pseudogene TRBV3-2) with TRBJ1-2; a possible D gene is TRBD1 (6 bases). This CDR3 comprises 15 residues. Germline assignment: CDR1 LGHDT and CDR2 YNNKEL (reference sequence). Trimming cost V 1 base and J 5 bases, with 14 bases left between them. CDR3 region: CASSQGGGAVYGYTF. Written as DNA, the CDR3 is TGTGCCAGCAGCCAAGGCGGGGGCGCGGTGTATGGCTACACCTTC.

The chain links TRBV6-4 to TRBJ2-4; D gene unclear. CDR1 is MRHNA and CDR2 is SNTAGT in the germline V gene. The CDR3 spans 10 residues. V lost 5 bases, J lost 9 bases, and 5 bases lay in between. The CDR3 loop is CASSLIIQYF. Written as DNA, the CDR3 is TGTGCCAGCAGTTTGATCATTCAGTACTTC.

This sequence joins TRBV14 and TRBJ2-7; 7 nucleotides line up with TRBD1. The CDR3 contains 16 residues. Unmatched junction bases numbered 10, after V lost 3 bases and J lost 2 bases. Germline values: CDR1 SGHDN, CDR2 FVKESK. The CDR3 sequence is CASSQLQGLGTYEQYF. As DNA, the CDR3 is TGTGCCAGCAGCCAGTTACAGGGGTTGGGGACCTACGAGCAGTACTTC.

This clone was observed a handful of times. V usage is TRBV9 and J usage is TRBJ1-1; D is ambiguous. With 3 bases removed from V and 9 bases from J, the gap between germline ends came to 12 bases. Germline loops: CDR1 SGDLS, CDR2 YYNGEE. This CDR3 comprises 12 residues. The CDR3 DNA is TGTGCCAGCAGCGCCGGAGGTAGGCAAGCTTTCTTT. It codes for CASSAGGRQAFF.

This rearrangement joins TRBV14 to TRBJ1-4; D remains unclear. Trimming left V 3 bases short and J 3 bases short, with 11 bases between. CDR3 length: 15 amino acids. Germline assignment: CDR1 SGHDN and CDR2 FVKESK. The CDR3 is CASSHLGTANEKLFF. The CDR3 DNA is TGTGCCAGCAGCCACCTCGGTACAGCTAATGAAAAACTGTTTTTT.

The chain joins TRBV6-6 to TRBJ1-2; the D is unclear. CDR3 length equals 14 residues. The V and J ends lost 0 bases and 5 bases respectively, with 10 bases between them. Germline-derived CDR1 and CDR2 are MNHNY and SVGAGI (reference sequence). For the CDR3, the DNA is TGTGCCAGCAGTTACTCCCCCGCTCCATATGGCTACACCTTC. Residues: CASSYSPAPYGYTF.

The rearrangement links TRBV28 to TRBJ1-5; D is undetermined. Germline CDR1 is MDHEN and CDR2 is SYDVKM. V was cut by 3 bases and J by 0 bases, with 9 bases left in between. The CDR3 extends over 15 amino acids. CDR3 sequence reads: CASSFGPYSNQPQHF. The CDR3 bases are TGTGCCAGCAGTTTTGGTCCATATAGCAATCAGCCCCAGCATTTT. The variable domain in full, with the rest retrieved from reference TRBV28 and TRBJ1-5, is DVKVTQSSRYLVKRTGEKVFLECVQDMDHENMFWYRQDPGLGLRLIYFSYDVKMKEKGDIPEGYSVSREKKERFSLILESASTNQTSMYLCASSFGPYSNQPQHFGDGTRLSIL.

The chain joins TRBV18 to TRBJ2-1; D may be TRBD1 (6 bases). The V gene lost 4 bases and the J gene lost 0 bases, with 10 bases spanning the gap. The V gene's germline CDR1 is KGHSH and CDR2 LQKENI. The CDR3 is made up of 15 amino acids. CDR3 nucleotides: TGTGCCAGCTCACGAGACAGGAGCTCCTACAATGAGCAGTTCTTC. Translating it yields CASSRDRSSYNEQFF.

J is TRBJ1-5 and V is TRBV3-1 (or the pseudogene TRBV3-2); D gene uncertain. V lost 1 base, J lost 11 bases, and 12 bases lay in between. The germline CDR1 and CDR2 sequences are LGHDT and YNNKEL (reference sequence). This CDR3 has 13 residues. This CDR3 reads CASSQGPLQTQHF. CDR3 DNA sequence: TGTGCCAGCAGCCAAGGCCCCCTTCAAACCCAGCATTTT.

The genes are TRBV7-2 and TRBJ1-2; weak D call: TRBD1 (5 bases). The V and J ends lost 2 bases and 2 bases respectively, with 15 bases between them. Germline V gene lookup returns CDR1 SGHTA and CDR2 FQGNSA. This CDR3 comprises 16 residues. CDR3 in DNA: TGTGCCAGCAGCTTACTCCTCGACAGTCCGAACTATGGCTACACCTTC. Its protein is CASSLLLDSPNYGYTF.

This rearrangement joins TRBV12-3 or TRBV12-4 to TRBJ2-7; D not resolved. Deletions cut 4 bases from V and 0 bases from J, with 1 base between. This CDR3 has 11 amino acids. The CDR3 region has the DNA TGTGCCAGCAGTTCCTCCTACGAGCAGTACTTC. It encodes CASSSSYEQYF.

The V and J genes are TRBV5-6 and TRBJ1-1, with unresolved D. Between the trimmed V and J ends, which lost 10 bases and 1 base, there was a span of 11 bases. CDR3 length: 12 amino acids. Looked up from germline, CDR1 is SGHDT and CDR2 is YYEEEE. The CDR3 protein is CACIGPNTEAFF. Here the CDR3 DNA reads TGTGCCTGCATCGGGCCGAACACTGAAGCTTTCTTT.

This chain's CDR3 is CASTKLASIANEQFF. In DNA form, the CDR3 reads TGTGCCAGCACCAAACTAGCGTCCATTGCAAATGAGCAGTTCTTC. The V gene is TRBV2, the J gene TRBJ2-1; TRBD2 aligns across 7 bases. Germline assignment: CDR1 SNHLY and CDR2 FYNNEI. Losses at the gene ends were 7 bases for V and 7 bases for J; bases not matched to a gene: 13. The CDR3 sequence is 15 residues long.